This T cell receptor beta chain was profiled in a study of blood T cell repertoires in COVID-19. Whole-study context: Some COVID-19 samples were acute and others convalescent; all came from the United States, Italy and Spain. PBMCs, B-cell-depleted T cells, or T cells provided the cDNA or gDNA that made up the material.

Original data processing: Researchers report that nucleated cell counts were estimated from reference gene primer amplification. Here immunoSEQ multiplex PCR was the method, and the copy in TCRdb shows in-frame clones only, minus some. The V and J calls and clone size were taken over from that table, and D and trimming were inferred from the DNA. Altogether 84,000 or so clones are present, 75% to 90% being singletons, with the ten largest covering roughly an eighth. The CDR3 totals 12 residues. Germline V gene data show CDR1 as MDHEN and CDR2 as SYDVKM. The ends were cut back, 11 bases at V and 4 bases at J, with 15 bases in the middle.

The sample consisted of peripheral blood. The V call is TRBV28, the J call TRBJ2-7; a weak D match, TRBD2 (6 bases). The clonotype was recovered from a human donor in a cohort sampled during active COVID-19. The CDR3 region has the DNA TGTGCCGCGGGGCGAAAAAGATACGAGCAGTACTTC. This encodes CAAGRKRYEQYF.